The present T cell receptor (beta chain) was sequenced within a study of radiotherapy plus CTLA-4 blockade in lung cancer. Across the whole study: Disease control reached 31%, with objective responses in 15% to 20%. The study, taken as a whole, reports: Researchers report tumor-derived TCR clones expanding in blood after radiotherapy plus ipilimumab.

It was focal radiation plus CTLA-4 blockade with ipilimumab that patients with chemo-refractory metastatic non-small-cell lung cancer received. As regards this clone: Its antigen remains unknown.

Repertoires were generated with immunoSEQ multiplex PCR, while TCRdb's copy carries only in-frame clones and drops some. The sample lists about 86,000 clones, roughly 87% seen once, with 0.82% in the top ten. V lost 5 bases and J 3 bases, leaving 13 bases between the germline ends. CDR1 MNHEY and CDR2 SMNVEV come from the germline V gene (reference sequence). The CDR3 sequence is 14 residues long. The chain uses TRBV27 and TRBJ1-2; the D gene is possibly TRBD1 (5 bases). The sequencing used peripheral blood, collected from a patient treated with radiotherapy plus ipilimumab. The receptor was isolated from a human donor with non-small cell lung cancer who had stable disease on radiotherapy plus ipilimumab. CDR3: CASSRDGGDYGYTF. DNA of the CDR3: TGTGCCAGCAGTCGGGACGGGGGGGACTATGGCTACACCTTC.